Following are 18 T cell receptor beta chains from one sample sequenced in a study of T cells after somatic rescue of genetic block. The method was immunoSEQ multiplex PCR; TCRdb's version includes in-frame clones alone and lacks a portion of them. Found here are 110,000 or so clones, just over 90% of them singletons; the top ten hold approximately 1.3%. The sample comprised peripheral blood mononuclear cells (PBMCs). These receptors all come from a woman aged 18-30 years.

This chain joins TRBV7-8 and TRBJ1-5; 7 nucleotides agree with TRBD1. Germline V gene data show CDR1 as SGHVS and CDR2 as FQNEAQ. CDR3 size: 16 residues. Losses at the gene ends were 5 bases for V and 2 bases for J; bases not matched to a gene: 9. In nucleotides, the CDR3 is TGTGCCAGCAGCGTAGAAACTACAGGGGGCAATCAGCCCCAGCATTTT. This gives the protein CASSVETTGGNQPQHF.

V is TRBV6-5 and J is TRBJ2-3; TRBD2 agrees at 10 bases. Germline V lookup: CDR1 MNHEY, CDR2 SVGAGI. Unmatched junction bases numbered 4, after V lost 6 bases and J lost 1 base. The CDR3 consists of 15 residues. CDR3: CASRRGLAGTDTQYF. CDR3 nucleotide sequence: TGTGCCAGCAGGCGCGGACTAGCGGGCACAGATACGCAGTATTTT.

The CDR3, as DNA: TGTGCCTGGAGTGTATGGGCAGCGAACACTGAAGCTTTCTTT. Its translation: CAWSVWAANTEAFF. This chain joins TRBV30 and TRBJ1-1, with D uncertain. The V end was cut by 0 bases, the J end by 1 base, with 9 bases between. CDR3 length equals 14 residues. Germline-derived CDR1 and CDR2 are GTSNPN and SVGIG (reference sequence).

The rearrangement joins TRBV5-5 to TRBJ2-3, with a possible D match to TRBD2 (5 bases). The V and J ends lost 0 bases and 3 bases respectively, with 11 bases between them. This CDR3 has 15 amino acids. Per the germline V gene, CDR1 is SGHKS and CDR2 is YYEKEE (reference sequence). DNA of the CDR3: TGTGCCAGCAGCTTGGTATCGGGGATGACAGATACGCAGTATTTT. It codes for CASSLVSGMTDTQYF. Looking up the rest from reference TRBV5-5 and TRBJ2-3 gives the full variable domain: DAGVTQSPTHLIKTRGQQVTLRCSPISGHKSVSWYQQVLGQGPQFIFQYYEKEERGRGNFPDRFSARQFPNYSSELNVNALLLGDSALYLCASSLVSGMTDTQYFGPGTRLTVL.

This chain links TRBV7-3 with TRBJ2-7; 8 nucleotides align to TRBD1. The CDR3 covers 15 residues. Germline lookup yields CDR1 SGHTA and CDR2 FQGTGA. The J segment lost 4 bases and the V segment lost 4 bases, leaving 9 bases of the junction unmatched. The CDR3 DNA reads as TGTGCCAGCAGCTCGTCATGGACAGGGCTTTACGAGCAGTACTTC. Protein product: CASSSSWTGLYEQYF.

In nucleotides, the CDR3 is TGCGCCAGCAGCTTGGGGGATCCCACAGATACGCAGTATTTT. Translated, it gives CASSLGDPTDTQYF. The chain recombines TRBV5-1 with TRBJ2-3; the D is unclear. Trimming left V 0 bases short and J 2 bases short, with 7 bases between. This CDR3 is built from 14 residues. The germline gives CDR1 SGHRS, CDR2 YFSETQ.

The chain links TRBV10-3 to TRBJ1-1, with 10 bases identical to TRBD1. After removal of 5 bases from V and 0 bases from J, the junction contained 3 bases not matched to a gene. This CDR3 contains 15 residues. Germline V gene data show CDR1 as ENHRY and CDR2 as SYGVKD. The CDR3 loop is CAISPGQGMNTEAFF. As DNA, the CDR3 is TGTGCCATCAGTCCGGGACAGGGGATGAACACTGAAGCTTTCTTT.

The chain has TRBV7-2 and TRBJ2-3; 8 bases agree with TRBD1. V was clipped by 8 bases and J by 4 bases; unmatched bases: 5. The CDR3 contains 13 residues. Germline assignment: CDR1 SGHTA and CDR2 FQGNSA. For the CDR3, the DNA is TGTGCCAGCCGTAAACAGGGGGCAGATACGCAGTATTTT. It codes for CASRKQGADTQYF.

The chain is built from TRBV2 and TRBJ2-7; no reliable D call. The V end was cut by 8 bases, the J end by 2 bases, with 10 bases between. The germline V gene encodes CDR1 SNHLY and CDR2 FYNNEI. The CDR3 has 12 residues. CDR3 loop: CASCRFPYEQYF. CDR3 nucleotides: TGTGCCAGCTGCAGGTTCCCCTACGAGCAGTACTTC.

The chain recombines TRBV5-1 with TRBJ1-6, with D possibly matching TRBD1 (5 bases). Per germline, CDR1 SGHRS and CDR2 YFSETQ. Trimming cost V 1 base and J 0 bases, with 8 bases left between them. The CDR3 is 16 amino acids. The CDR3 sequence: CASSLNTGSYNSPLHF. In DNA, the CDR3 is TGCGCCAGCAGCTTGAACACAGGCTCCTATAATTCACCCCTCCACTTT. The variable domain in full, with the rest retrieved from reference TRBV5-1 and TRBJ1-6, is KAGVTQTPRYLIKTRGQQVTLSCSPISGHRSVSWYQQTPGQGLQFLFEYFSETQRNKGNFPGRFSGRQFSNSRSEMNVSTLELGDSALYLCASSLNTGSYNSPLHFGNGTRLTVT.

V gene TRBV2 combines with J gene TRBJ2-3, with TRBD1 matching 10 bases. Per the germline V gene, CDR1 is SNHLY and CDR2 is FYNNEI. The V and J ends lost 8 bases and 4 bases, in that order; junction bases with no gene match: 6. This CDR3 comprises 14 residues. The CDR3 protein is CASRDRGGADTQYF. CDR3 nucleotide sequence: TGTGCCAGCCGGGACAGGGGTGGAGCAGATACGCAGTATTTT.

V is TRBV19 and J is TRBJ2-7; TRBD1 agrees at 9 bases. The CDR3 contains 13 residues. In germline, CDR1 is LNHDA, CDR2 SQIVND (reference sequence). V dropped 8 bases and J dropped 2; count of bases not matched to a gene: 4. CDR3 nucleotides: TGTGCCAGTTCCGGGACAGGGACCTACGAGCAGTACTTC. Its translation: CASSGTGTYEQYF.

This sequence joins TRBV29-1 and TRBJ1-1; D gene unclear. Trimming took off 7 bases at V and 2 bases at J, with 11 bases between the two ends. The V gene's germline CDR1 is SQVTM and CDR2 ANQGSEA. The length of the CDR3 is 12 residues. The DNA of the CDR3 is TGCAGCGGCACCATGGCCAACACTGAAGCTTTCTTT. Its protein is CSGTMANTEAFF.

The chain combines TRBV5-5 with TRBJ2-1, with 9 positions matching TRBD1. Germline V gives CDR1 SGHKS, CDR2 YYEKEE (reference sequence). V shed 4 bases and J 4 bases; nucleotides not matched to a gene: 12. The CDR3 spans 17 residues. CDR3 nucleotides: TGTGCCAGCAGCCCCCCAGCGGGACAGGGAGTTTACAATGAGCAGTTCTTC. Translating it yields CASSPPAGQGVYNEQFF.

This clone was seen ten or more times. The chain is built from TRBV9 and TRBJ1-5; a possible D gene is TRBD1 (5 bases). This CDR3 has 12 residues. Germline-derived CDR1 and CDR2 are SGDLS and YYNGEE. Trimming pared 4 bases from V and 5 bases from J, leaving 7 bases between. CDR3 region: CASSPGHQPQHF. The CDR3 coding sequence is TGTGCCAGCAGCCCGGGGCATCAGCCCCAGCATTTT.

The chain recombines TRBV11-3 with TRBJ1-4; D gene unclear. CDR1 is SGHNT, CDR2 YENEEA, per germline. CDR3 length: 14 amino acids. V shed 3 bases and J shed 5 bases, with 10 bases lying between them. The CDR3 sequence: CASSLTGYNEKLFF. In DNA, the CDR3 is TGTGCCAGCAGCTTGACCGGCTACAATGAAAAACTGTTTTTT.

The gene calls are TRBV5-1 and TRBJ1-1; weak D call: TRBD1 (5 bases). Germline V gene data show CDR1 as SGHRS and CDR2 as YFSETQ. V dropped 4 bases and J dropped 1 base, with 14 bases sitting between them. CDR3 length equals 15 residues. CDR3 in amino acids: CASSGDSPKNTEAFF. The CDR3 coding sequence is TGCGCCAGCAGCGGGGACTCTCCGAAGAACACTGAAGCTTTCTTT.

This clone has just one count. The gene calls are TRBV9 and TRBJ2-2; TRBD2 aligns across 8 bases. This CDR3 has 17 residues. The germline V gene encodes CDR1 SGDLS and CDR2 YYNGEE. The V segment lost 0 bases and the J segment 6 bases; nucleotides outside the gene matches: 10. CDR3 DNA sequence: TGTGCCAGCAGCGTAGATCCCCGGGGGGGCCCGGCCGGGGAGCTGTTTTTT. It is translated as CASSVDPRGGPAGELFF.